This paragraph covers one T cell receptor beta chain sequence. Its antigen is not identified. This entry comes from a study of cytomegalovirus exposure and HLA in healthy donors. Broader study findings: Cytomegalovirus-associated TCR beta chains were listed, numbering some 150.

The study ran its PCR with 60 Vbeta and 13 Jbeta primers. Here immunoSEQ multiplex PCR was the method, and the copy in TCRdb shows in-frame clones only, minus some. This sample has roughly 190,000 clones, with 60% to 80% found just once. Germline V CDR1 and CDR2: MNHEY, SMNVEV (reference sequence). The CDR3 has 14 residues. Trimming cost V 3 bases and J 1 base, with 10 bases left between them. This chain connects TRBV27 to TRBJ2-7, with D perhaps TRBD1 (6 bases). The receptor was derived from a woman younger than 35 in good health and CMV-seronegative. The sequencing sample was made of PBMCs. The CDR3 spells CASSFLGQSYEQYF. The CDR3 bases are TGTGCCAGCAGTTTTCTTGGACAGTCCTACGAGCAGTACTTC.